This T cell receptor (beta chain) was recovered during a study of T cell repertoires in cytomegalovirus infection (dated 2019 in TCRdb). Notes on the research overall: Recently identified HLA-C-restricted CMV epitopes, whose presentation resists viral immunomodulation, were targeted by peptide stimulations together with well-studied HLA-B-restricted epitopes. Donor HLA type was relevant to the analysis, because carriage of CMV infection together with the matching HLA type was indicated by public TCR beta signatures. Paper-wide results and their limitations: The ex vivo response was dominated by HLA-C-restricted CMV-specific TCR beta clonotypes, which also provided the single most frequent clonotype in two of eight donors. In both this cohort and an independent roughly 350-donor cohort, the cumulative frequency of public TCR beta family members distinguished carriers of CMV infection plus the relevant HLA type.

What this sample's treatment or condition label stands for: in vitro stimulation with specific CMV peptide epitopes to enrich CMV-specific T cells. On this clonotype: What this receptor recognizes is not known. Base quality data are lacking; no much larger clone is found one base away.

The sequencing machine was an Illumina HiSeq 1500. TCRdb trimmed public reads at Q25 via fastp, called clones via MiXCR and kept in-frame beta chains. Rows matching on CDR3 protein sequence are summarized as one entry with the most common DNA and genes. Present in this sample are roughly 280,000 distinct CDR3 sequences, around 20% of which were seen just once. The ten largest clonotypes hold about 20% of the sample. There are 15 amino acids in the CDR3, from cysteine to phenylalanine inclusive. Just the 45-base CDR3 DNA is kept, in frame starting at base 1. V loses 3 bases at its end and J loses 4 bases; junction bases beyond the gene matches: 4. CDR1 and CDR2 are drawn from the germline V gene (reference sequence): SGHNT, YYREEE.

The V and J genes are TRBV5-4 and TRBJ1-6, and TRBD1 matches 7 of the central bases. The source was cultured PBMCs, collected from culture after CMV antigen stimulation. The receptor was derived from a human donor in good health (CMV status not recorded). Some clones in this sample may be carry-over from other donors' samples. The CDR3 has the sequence CASSYRDSYNSPLHF. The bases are TGTGCCAGCAGCTACCGGGACAGTTATAATTCACCCCTCCACTTT.